The T cell receptor beta chain under discussion was sequenced for a study of identical twins. Deletions cut 3 bases from V and 0 bases from J, with 10 bases between. Germline-derived CDR1 and CDR2 are DFQATT and SNEGSKA (reference sequence). This CDR3 spans 14 amino acids. TCRdb re-derived calls from the 5' RACE reads in MiXCR, one entry per CDR3 protein. The sample lists hundreds of thousands of distinct CDR3 sequences, around a sixth occurring once. These records were also assigned to another study, of T cells expressing NK-cell markers.

The origin of this receptor is a woman between 18 and 29 years old in good health. This chain uses TRBV20-1 with TRBJ2-3; TRBD2 might be the D (6 bases). Sequencing was performed on PBMCs. CDR3 coding DNA: TGCAGTGCTAGCTTGGCGGGGAGCACAGATACGCAGTATTTT. It codes for CSASLAGSTDTQYF.